Shown below are 30 T cell receptor beta chains from a single sample sequenced in a study of control samples from healthy donors and cancer patients. The protocol was immunoSEQ multiplex PCR, while the TCRdb copy is restricted to in-frame clones and leaves out a portion. The table lists around 100,000 clones, roughly nine tenths of them singletons. The sample was blood. The source is a woman younger than 35 in good health.

V usage is TRBV5-1 and J usage is TRBJ1-2; no definite D call. The CDR3 is 15 amino acids. CDR1 is SGHRS and CDR2 is YFSETQ in the germline V gene. V was trimmed by 0 bases and J by 8 bases, leaving 17 bases between them. DNA of the CDR3: TGCGCCAGCAGCTTGGGAGGAGTGGGATTAGAGGGCTACACCTTC. As protein: CASSLGGVGLEGYTF.

V is TRBV11-3 and J is TRBJ1-3; the D is unclear. V dropped 6 bases and J dropped 3 bases, with 15 bases sitting between them. The CDR3 sequence is 15 residues long. The germline V gene encodes CDR1 SGHNT and CDR2 YENEEA. The CDR3 DNA follows: TGTGCCAGCAGTCTCGAGGCCTCGGGTGGAAACACCATATATTTT. Translated: CASSLEASGGNTIYF.

The rearrangement links TRBV7-3 to TRBJ2-3, with D tentatively TRBD2 (6 bases). The germline V gene encodes CDR1 SGHTA and CDR2 FQGTGA. This CDR3 region has 18 residues. V was clipped by 5 bases and J by 0 bases, with 21 bases between them. For the CDR3, the DNA is TGTGCCAGCAGCCTCGTCGGCGGGGAAAGAATTAGCACAGATACGCAGTATTTT. Protein: CASSLVGGERISTDTQYF.

The CDR3 is CASSPVAQGQSPLHF. CDR3 nucleotides: TGTGCCAGCTCACCAGTGGCACAGGGCCAATCACCCCTCCACTTT. The chain recombines TRBV18 with TRBJ1-6; tentative D call: TRBD1 (6 bases). The CDR3 has 15 residues. Germline-derived CDR1 and CDR2 are KGHSH and LQKENI. V was trimmed by 2 bases and J by 10 bases, leaving 15 bases between them.

This clone has only one observation. This sequence joins TRBV14 and TRBJ2-3; D may be TRBD2 (6 bases). The V end was cut by 1 base, the J end by 3 bases, with 14 bases between. CDR3 length equals 16 residues. Germline assignment: CDR1 SGHDN and CDR2 FVKESK. DNA of the CDR3: TGTGCCAGCAGCCAAGGGCCGGGAGATACAACAGATACGCAGTATTTT. It encodes CASSQGPGDTTDTQYF.

The V and J genes are TRBV6-5 and TRBJ1-6; D ambiguous. The V end was cut by 8 bases, the J end by 9 bases, with 11 bases between. Germline V lookup: CDR1 MNHEY, CDR2 SVGAGI. The CDR3 totals 12 residues. CDR3 amino acids: CASRTEPSPLHF. CDR3 bases: TGTGCCAGCCGGACCGAGCCTTCACCCCTCCACTTT.

This clone was seen a few times. The genes are TRBV7-8 and TRBJ1-4, with 7 bases identical to TRBD1. Per germline, CDR1 SGHVS and CDR2 FQNEAQ. The CDR3 totals 16 residues. V lost 2 bases and J lost 7; bases outside the gene matches: 10. Here the CDR3 DNA reads TGTGCCAGCAGCTTAATCTCCGGGACAGCAGCTGAAAAACTGTTTTTT. As protein: CASSLISGTAAEKLFF.

The V gene is TRBV12-3 or TRBV12-4, the J gene TRBJ1-1; tentative D call: TRBD1 (5 bases). The V end was cut by 6 bases, the J end by 10 bases, with 18 bases between. This CDR3 is 13 amino acids long. The CDR3 DNA reads as TGTGCCAGCAGCCCCGAGGCACAGGTCGGAGCTTTCTTT. Protein: CASSPEAQVGAFF.

The CDR3 here is CASSRTSVYPRDEQFF. CDR3 bases: TGTGCCAGCAGCAGGACTAGCGTCTACCCAAGGGATGAGCAGTTCTTC. V gene TRBV2 combines with J gene TRBJ2-1, with 9 bases lining up with TRBD2. CDR1 is SNHLY, CDR2 FYNNEI, per germline. The trim removed 6 bases at V and 8 bases at J, leaving 14 bases unmatched. The CDR3 has 16 amino acids.

The chain is built from TRBV4-3 and TRBJ2-3; D unclear. Germline V gene sequence: CDR1 LGHNA, CDR2 YSLEER. V was clipped by 5 bases and J by 0 bases, with 12 bases between them. The CDR3 runs 15 residues. This chain's CDR3 is CASSEKRASTDTQYF. The CDR3 DNA reads as TGCGCCAGCAGCGAAAAGCGCGCTAGCACAGATACGCAGTATTTT.

The CDR3 nucleotides are TGTGCCAGCAGTGAACCCGACCCAAGGACAGGGGAATCGATTCGGGAGACCCAGTACTTC. This codes for CASSEPDPRTGESIRETQYF. This chain uses TRBV2 with TRBJ2-5; 9 bases line up with TRBD1. With V trimmed by 2 bases and J by 5 bases, 21 bases remained unmatched. This CDR3 region has 20 residues. Germline V gene data show CDR1 as SNHLY and CDR2 as FYNNEI. Together with reference TRBV2 and TRBJ2-5, the CDR3 gives the full variable domain: EPEVTQTPSHQVTQMGQEVILRCVPISNHLYFYWYRQILGQKVEFLVSFYNNEISEKSEIFDDQFSVERPDGSNFTLKIRSTKLEDSAMYFCASSEPDPRTGESIRETQYFGPGTRLLVL.

This chain uses TRBV2 with TRBJ2-4; D is tentatively TRBD1 or TRBD2 (5 bases each). This CDR3 comprises 16 residues. V was shortened by 1 base and J by 9 bases, with 19 bases between the two germline ends. Germline-derived CDR1 and CDR2 are SNHLY and FYNNEI. CDR3 nucleotides: TGTGCCAGCAGTGAAGGCTCGGGACGACAGTTTGCCATTCAGTACTTC. Translation: CASSEGSGRQFAIQYF.

The chain couples TRBV5-4 to TRBJ1-1, with D tentatively TRBD1 (6 bases). Trimming pared 4 bases from V and 1 base from J, leaving 11 bases between. Germline CDR1 and CDR2: SGHNT and YYREEE (reference sequence). The CDR3 is made up of 14 amino acids. The CDR3 spells CASSTRTENTEAFF. In nucleotides, the CDR3 is TGTGCCAGCAGCACGAGGACAGAGAACACTGAAGCTTTCTTT.

The chain combines TRBV19 with TRBJ1-5, with unresolved D. The germline CDR1 and CDR2 sequences are LNHDA and SQIVND (reference sequence). This CDR3 has 13 residues. V was pared by 1 base and J by 7 bases, with 8 bases between. DNA for the CDR3: TGTGCCAGTAGTATAGGGGTCCGCCAGCCCCAGCATTTT. This translates into CASSIGVRQPQHF.

The chain is built from TRBV5-6 and TRBJ1-2; TRBD1 agrees at 7 bases. CDR3 length: 13 amino acids. Germline CDR1 is SGHDT and CDR2 is YYEEEE. The ends lost 6 bases at V and 5 bases at J; junction bases unmatched: 7. The CDR3 loop reads CASIRQGWYGYTF. CDR3 sequence (DNA): TGTGCCAGCATCAGACAGGGTTGGTATGGCTACACCTTC.

CDR3 bases: TGTGCCAGCAGCCCCCTTCGGGGGAGGGACACCTACGAGCAGTACTTC. This codes for CASSPLRGRDTYEQYF. This rearrangement joins TRBV7-2 to TRBJ2-7; tentatively, D is TRBD2 (7 bases). V lost 5 bases and J lost 2, with 19 bases in between. This CDR3 contains 16 residues. Germline V gives CDR1 SGHTA, CDR2 FQGNSA.

This clone came up once. The chain's CDR3 is CATGQGKAEAFF. The DNA for the CDR3 is TGTGCCACCGGACAGGGCAAGGCTGAAGCTTTCTTT. The V and J genes are TRBV6-5 and TRBJ1-1; 8 nucleotides agree with TRBD1. J was trimmed by 6 bases and V by 10 bases; bases with no gene match: 7. The CDR3 runs to 12 residues. Germline CDR1 MNHEY, CDR2 SVGAGI.

The rearrangement uses TRBV5-8 and TRBJ1-1; possible D gene TRBD1, 5 bases. The V and J ends lost 0 bases and 1 base respectively, with 10 bases between them. CDR1 is SGHTS and CDR2 is YDEGEE in the germline V gene. CDR3 length equals 15 residues. CDR3: CASSLVGVANTEAFF. Here the CDR3 DNA reads TGTGCCAGCAGCTTGGTGGGGGTAGCGAACACTGAAGCTTTCTTT. The whole variable domain, filled in from reference TRBV5-8 and TRBJ1-1, reads EAGVTQSPTHLIKTRGQQATLRCSPISGHTSVYWYQQALGLGLQFLLWYDEGEERNRGNFPPRFSGRQFPNYSSELNVNALELEDSALYLCASSLVGVANTEAFFGQGTRLTVV.

The chain joins TRBV24-1 to TRBJ2-1; TRBD2 aligns across 12 bases. Per the germline V gene, CDR1 is KGHDR and CDR2 is SFDVKD. The V segment lost 0 bases and the J segment 1 base; nucleotides outside the gene matches: 0. The CDR3 has 17 residues. The CDR3 here is CATSDLTSGRSYNEQFF. The DNA of the CDR3 is TGTGCCACCAGTGATTTGACTAGCGGGAGGTCCTACAATGAGCAGTTCTTC.

The chain combines TRBV2 with TRBJ2-7; 12 bases match TRBD1. The ends lost 6 bases at V and 4 bases at J; junction bases unmatched: 10. This CDR3 is built from 16 residues. Per the germline V gene, CDR1 is SNHLY and CDR2 is FYNNEI. This chain's CDR3 is CASSDIGDRGLYEQYF. The CDR3 DNA is TGTGCCAGCAGCGATATAGGGGACAGGGGGCTGTACGAGCAGTACTTC.

This clone was counted a single time. This chain links TRBV10-3 with TRBJ2-5; D unclear. Deletions cut 1 base from V and 11 bases from J, with 8 bases between. Germline V gene sequence: CDR1 ENHRY, CDR2 SYGVKD. The CDR3 has 11 amino acids. The DNA for the CDR3 is TGTGCCATCAGTGAGTTTGGAGCTCAGTACTTC. This codes for CAISEFGAQYF.

The chain recombines TRBV19 with TRBJ2-3; 10 positions agree with TRBD1. The germline V gene has CDR1 LNHDA and CDR2 SQIVND (reference sequence). The CDR3 extends over 15 amino acids. Unmatched junction bases numbered 3, after V lost 3 bases and J lost 3 bases. DNA for the CDR3: TGTGCCAGTAGTATTGAGGGACAGGGGACAGATACGCAGTATTTT. Its translation: CASSIEGQGTDTQYF.

The rearrangement uses TRBV6-5 and TRBJ1-1; D remains unclear. The CDR3 contains 14 residues. Per the germline V gene, CDR1 is MNHEY and CDR2 is SVGAGI. Trimming removed 9 bases at V and 0 bases at J, with 14 bases between. Written as DNA, the CDR3 is TGTGCCAGTCCATTTAACAGCATGAACACTGAAGCTTTCTTT. Translating it yields CASPFNSMNTEAFF.

The count of this clone is one. This sequence joins TRBV4-1 and TRBJ1-1; no reliable D call. V was clipped by 4 bases and J by 0 bases, with 9 bases between them. Germline CDR1 reads MGHRA; CDR2 reads YSYEKL. CDR3 length equals 14 residues. The CDR3 loop is CASSRPSMNTEAFF. The CDR3 region has the DNA TGCGCCAGCAGCCGACCCTCGATGAACACTGAAGCTTTCTTT.

The chain is built from TRBV30 and TRBJ1-4; TRBD1 agrees at 7 bases. V dropped 0 bases and J dropped 3; count of bases not matched to a gene: 7. Germline values: CDR1 GTSNPN, CDR2 SVGIG (reference sequence). The CDR3 is made up of 16 amino acids. The CDR3 loop reads CAWSVLVTGPNEKLFF. In nucleotides, the CDR3 is TGTGCCTGGAGTGTACTAGTGACAGGGCCTAATGAAAAACTGTTTTTT.

This sequence joins TRBV5-4 and TRBJ1-3, with D perhaps TRBD1 (6 bases). The CDR3 runs 16 residues. CDR1 SGHNT and CDR2 YYREEE come from the germline V gene (reference sequence). V gave up 3 bases and J gave up 3 bases, with 16 bases separating them. For the CDR3, the DNA is TGTGCCAGCAGCTCGTACAGGGACCCGCGTGGAAACACCATATATTTT. This translates into CASSSYRDPRGNTIYF.

V usage is TRBV7-2 and J usage is TRBJ2-7, with 11 positions matching TRBD2. The junction had 7 bases not matched to a gene; V was cut back by 0 bases and J by 6 bases. CDR1 and CDR2 (germline): SGHTA, FQGNSA. CDR3 length: 16 residues. This chain's CDR3 is CASSLAGLAGGREQYF. Written as DNA, the CDR3 is TGTGCCAGCAGCTTAGCCGGGTTAGCGGGGGGGCGCGAGCAGTACTTC.

A single count supports this clone. CDR3 residues: CASSIPGLEEAFF. The CDR3 DNA reads TGTGCCAGTAGTATTCCCGGACTCGAAGAAGCTTTCTTT. The genes are TRBV19 and TRBJ1-1; D is unresolved. CDR3 length: 13 residues. Trimming pared 3 bases from V and 8 bases from J, leaving 13 bases between. The V gene's germline CDR1 is LNHDA and CDR2 SQIVND (reference sequence).

Written as DNA, the CDR3 is TGTGCCAGCAGTTTCAAGGGACAGAACGAGCAGTACTTC. Its protein product is CASSFKGQNEQYF. This chain joins TRBV28 and TRBJ2-7, with 7 positions matching TRBD1. Germline CDR1 and CDR2: MDHEN and SYDVKM. The CDR3 length is 13 residues. The ends lost 3 bases at V and 5 bases at J; junction bases unmatched: 4.

This clone was seen a few times. This chain links TRBV7-9 with TRBJ2-2; perhaps TRBD2 as D (6 bases). CDR3 length equals 14 residues. Germline-derived CDR1 and CDR2 are SEHNR and FQNEAQ (reference sequence). V was pared by 3 bases and J by 3 bases, with 8 bases between. CDR3 in amino acids: CASSLRGYTGELFF. CDR3 in DNA: TGTGCCAGCAGCTTGCGGGGTTACACCGGGGAGCTGTTTTTT.